These 14 T cell receptor beta chains share one sample of origin, sequenced in a study of beta chain features in type 1 diabetes. TCRB transcripts that were expressed got sequenced, as all of the isolated RNA had been reverse transcribed. TCRdb keeps only in-frame clones here, not all; method: immunoSEQ multiplex PCR. The sample shows hundreds of thousands of clones, 15% to 20% of them seen only once. The sequenced sample was naive CD4+ T cells from blood. The receptors were sampled from a woman aged 18-35 years in good health.

The V call is TRBV18, the J call TRBJ2-5, with D unclear. The CDR3 runs 13 residues. V lost 3 bases to trimming and J lost 5 bases, with 10 bases between them. Germline V lookup: CDR1 KGHSH, CDR2 LQKENI. As DNA, the CDR3 is TGTGCCAGCTCACCGCGAGAGGACGAGACCCAGTACTTC. It codes for CASSPREDETQYF.

The chain carries TRBV10-3 and TRBJ1-1; D is perhaps TRBD1 (6 bases). Per germline, CDR1 ENHRY and CDR2 SYGVKD. The CDR3 consists of 16 residues. Trimming took 4 bases from V and 8 from J, leaving 23 bases between them. The CDR3 sequence is CAISAILRGGAFEAFF. CDR3 coding DNA: TGTGCCATCAGTGCTATTCTACGGGGGGGCGCTTTCGAAGCTTTCTTT.

In its sample, this clone was seen a few times. The genes are TRBV28 and TRBJ1-4; D gene uncertain. Trimming took 10 bases from V and 5 from J, leaving 14 bases between them. The CDR3 extends over 13 amino acids. Germline CDR1 and CDR2: MDHEN and SYDVKM. The CDR3 coding sequence is TGTGCCACCGAGGAGGATCAGAATGAAAAACTGTTTTTT. Its protein product is CATEEDQNEKLFF.

The CDR3 region has the DNA TGTGCCAGCAGCTTACTAGCGGGAGAAGATGAGCAGTTCTTC. It specifies CASSLLAGEDEQFF. The chain has TRBV7-3 and TRBJ2-1, with TRBD2 identical over 10 bases. V trimming: 2 bases; J trimming: 8 bases; junction bases outside the gene matches: 3. CDR3 length equals 14 residues. Germline lookup yields CDR1 SGHTA and CDR2 FQGTGA.

The V call is TRBV4-1, the J call TRBJ2-2, with D perhaps TRBD1 (5 bases). V was pared by 1 base and J by 5 bases, with 14 bases between. CDR1 and CDR2 from the germline V gene are MGHRA and YSYEKL. The length of the CDR3 is 16 residues. The CDR3 DNA is TGCGCCAGCAGCCAAGCTTTTGGGGCCGTAACCGGGGAGCTGTTTTTT. Its translation is CASSQAFGAVTGELFF.

The chain recombines TRBV18 with TRBJ2-1; D is perhaps TRBD2 (6 bases). CDR1 KGHSH and CDR2 LQKENI come from the germline V gene. Between the trimmed V and J ends, which lost 0 bases and 9 bases, there was a span of 12 bases. The length of the CDR3 is 14 residues. The CDR3 is CASSPPPGAGEQFF. In DNA form, the CDR3 reads TGTGCCAGCTCACCACCCCCGGGAGCAGGTGAGCAGTTCTTC.

This clone was seen a few times. The V call is TRBV5-4, the J call TRBJ2-2, with TRBD1 matching over 8 bases. The CDR3 totals 16 residues. Per the germline V gene, CDR1 is SGHNT and CDR2 is YYREEE (reference sequence). With 0 bases clipped from V and 5 bases from J, the junction kept 6 bases outside the gene matches. CDR3 DNA sequence: TGTGCCAGCAGCTTGGTGTTACAGGGGGGTACCGGGGAGCTGTTTTTT. This gives the protein CASSLVLQGGTGELFF.

This clone was detected only a few times. V usage is TRBV7-2 and J usage is TRBJ2-1; D is tentatively TRBD1 or TRBD2 (6 bases each). V dropped 5 bases and J dropped 3 bases, with 14 bases sitting between them. The CDR3 runs 15 residues. Germline CDR1 reads SGHTA; CDR2 reads FQGNSA. This chain's CDR3 is CASSPGGSDYNEQFF. The CDR3 bases are TGTGCCAGCAGCCCCGGGGGCAGCGACTACAATGAGCAGTTCTTC. Looking up the rest from reference TRBV7-2 and TRBJ2-1 gives the full variable domain: GAGVSQSPSNKVTEKGKDVELRCDPISGHTALYWYRQSLGQGLEFLIYFQGNSAPDKSGLPSDRFSAERTGGSVSTLTIQRTQQEDSAVYLCASSPGGSDYNEQFFGPGTRLTVL.

V gene TRBV28 combines with J gene TRBJ2-2, with no clear D. The V and J ends lost 4 bases and 2 bases respectively, with 17 bases between them. Germline CDR1 and CDR2: MDHEN and SYDVKM. The CDR3 is 17 residues long. DNA for the CDR3: TGTGCCAGCAGTTACCCAGTAACAACGATTAACACCGGGGAGCTGTTTTTT. This codes for CASSYPVTTINTGELFF.

The chain carries TRBV5-1 and TRBJ2-5, with 7 bases that match TRBD1. J lost 2 bases, V lost 4 bases, and 5 bases had no gene match. There are 14 residues in the CDR3. The germline V gene encodes CDR1 SGHRS and CDR2 YFSETQ. The CDR3 sequence: CASSQPDRQETQYF. CDR3 DNA: TGCGCCAGCAGCCAACCGGACAGGCAAGAGACCCAGTACTTC. Full variable domain (missing parts from reference TRBV5-1 and TRBJ2-5): KAGVTQTPRYLIKTRGQQVTLSCSPISGHRSVSWYQQTPGQGLQFLFEYFSETQRNKGNFPGRFSGRQFSNSRSEMNVSTLELGDSALYLCASSQPDRQETQYFGPGTRLLVL.

This clone was seen a few times. V gene TRBV5-1 combines with J gene TRBJ2-7, with D perhaps TRBD2 (6 bases). The CDR3 totals 14 residues. Germline assignment: CDR1 SGHRS and CDR2 YFSETQ. Trimming shortened V by 5 bases and J by 2 bases, and 14 bases separated the two germline ends. The CDR3 bases are TGCGCCAGCAGGGCGGGGTCACCGCCCTACGAGCAGTACTTC. Protein: CASRAGSPPYEQYF.

This clone was picked up a small number of times. Other DNA sequences in this specimen translate into the identical CDR3. CDR3: CASSLGQGPYNEQFF. The CDR3 DNA reads as TGTGCCAGCAGTCTCGGACAGGGGCCCTACAATGAGCAGTTCTTC. The chain combines TRBV27 with TRBJ2-1, with 9 bases aligning to TRBD1. The CDR3 consists of 15 residues. J was trimmed by 2 bases and V by 5 bases; bases with no gene match: 4. Germline loops: CDR1 MNHEY, CDR2 SMNVEV (reference sequence).

This clone was seen more than once but under ten times. J is TRBJ2-2 and V is TRBV7-2; D gene ambiguous. V lost 5 bases and J lost 5, with 12 bases in between. The V gene's germline CDR1 is SGHTA and CDR2 FQGNSA. The CDR3 sequence is 14 residues long. The CDR3: CASSTSSGTGELFF. CDR3 coding DNA: TGTGCCAGCAGCACCTCTTCGGGTACCGGGGAGCTGTTTTTT.

This clone has a handful of counts. This rearrangement joins TRBV5-4 to TRBJ2-6; D might be TRBD2 (5 bases). This CDR3 contains 16 residues. Germline V gene data show CDR1 as SGHNT and CDR2 as YYREEE (reference sequence). The germline V and J ends were trimmed by 4 bases and 0 bases, with 11 bases remaining between them. CDR3 sequence (DNA): TGTGCCAGCAGCCCCGGACTGAACTCTGGGGCCAACGTCCTGACTTTC. It encodes CASSPGLNSGANVLTF.